This T cell receptor (beta chain) was identified in a study of T cells in Graves' hyperthyroidism and ophthalmopathy. Researchers amplified the TCR beta CDR3 regions from RNA transcripts. The primer set for the first-round RT-PCR of the TCR CDR3 was HTBI. TCRdb passed the multiplex PCR reads through MiXCR, listing each CDR3 protein once. The sample contains approximately 690,000 distinct CDR3 sequences, roughly 15% of which appear only once. The table lists this clonotype with many counts. Uncontrolled infection, other autoimmune disease, pregnancy or lactation excluded patients. This CDR3 spans 15 amino acids. Germline CDR1 MNHEY, CDR2 SVGAGI. V was clipped by 0 bases and J by 0 bases, with 9 bases between them.

Sequenced input: blood. This clonotype originated in a woman between 45 and 65 years old with Graves' ophthalmopathy. This chain uses TRBV6-5 with TRBJ2-7; the D gene is possibly TRBD2 (6 bases). CDR3 residues: CASSYSAGSSYEQYF. The CDR3 DNA reads TGTGCCAGCAGTTACTCAGCGGGTAGCTCCTACGAGCAGTACTTC.